The T cell receptor beta chain described here comes from a study of human T cells and chemical hapten exposure. Study-level information: Patients' scalps got diphenylcyclopropenone weekly throughout the approximately 25-week study. Chiefly female patients presented with alopecia areata, totalis or universalis.

The time point here: patch test 1, 2 weeks after DPC sensitization. As for treatment: therapeutic diphenylcyclopropenone sensitization with weekly scalp DPC. Before extraction, the whole blood was not fractionated, and total RNA was taken from it. This CDR3 comprises 19 residues. Trimming pared 0 bases from V and 5 bases from J, leaving 23 bases between. Germline V lookup: CDR1 MNHNS, CDR2 SASEGT. This clonotype was recorded many times. Per the study methods: Per sample, the median was around 100,000 TCRs, with values from about 24,000 to 680,000. TCRdb itself ran the RACE reads through MiXCR, one entry per CDR3 protein. Clone size and V and J calls follow TCRdb, not the original study. The sample has around 380,000 distinct CDR3 sequences, approximately 4.4% seen once.

The material was whole blood, obtained in connection with sensitization to the hapten diphenylcyclopropenone (DPC). The sequence was collected from a woman aged 50 to 60 with alopecia areata. Some clones in this sample may be carry-over from other donors' samples. This chain joins TRBV6-1 and TRBJ2-1; the D call may be TRBD1 or TRBD2 (6 bases each). The CDR3, as DNA: TGTGCCAGCAGTGAAGCTCGGGTTCGAGGGGGGCCCAGCCACAATGAGCAGTTCTTC. Translation: CASSEARVRGGPSHNEQFF.